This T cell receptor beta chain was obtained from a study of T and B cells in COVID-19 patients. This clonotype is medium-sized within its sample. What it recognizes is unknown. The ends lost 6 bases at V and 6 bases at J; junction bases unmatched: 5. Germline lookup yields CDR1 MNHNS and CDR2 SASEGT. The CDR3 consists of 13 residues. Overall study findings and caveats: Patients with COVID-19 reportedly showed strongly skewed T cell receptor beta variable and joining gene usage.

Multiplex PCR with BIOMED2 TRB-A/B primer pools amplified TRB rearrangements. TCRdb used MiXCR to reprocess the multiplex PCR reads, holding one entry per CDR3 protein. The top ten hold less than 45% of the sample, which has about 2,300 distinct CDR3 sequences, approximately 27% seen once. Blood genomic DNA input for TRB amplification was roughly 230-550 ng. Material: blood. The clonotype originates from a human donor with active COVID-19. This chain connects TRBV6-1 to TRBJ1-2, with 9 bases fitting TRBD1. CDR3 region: CASRGTGKNGYTF. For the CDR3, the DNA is TGTGCCAGCAGGGGGACAGGGAAAAATGGCTACACCTTC.